What follows are 23 T cell receptor beta chains derived from one specimen sequenced in a study of T cell responses to AZD1222 COVID-19 vaccine. Generated by immunoSEQ multiplex PCR, the TCRdb table keeps only in-frame clones and is missing some. The data show some 130,000 clones, approximately 89% seen once. The starting material was peripheral blood, obtained on day 0 of AZD1222 vaccination. The receptor source for this set is an adult in good health.

V and J are TRBV3-1 (or the pseudogene TRBV3-2) and TRBJ1-2; a weak D match, TRBD1 (5 bases). Trimming left V 1 base short and J 0 bases short, with 9 bases between. Germline CDR1 LGHDT, CDR2 YNNKEL (reference sequence). The CDR3 totals 15 residues. The DNA of the CDR3 is TGTGCCAGCAGCCAAGTCGCAGGGTCTAACTATGGCTACACCTTC. It translates to CASSQVAGSNYGYTF.

The DNA for the CDR3 is TGTGCCAGTAGTATACGACAGGGTGGGTTCTCCTACAATGAGCAGTTCTTC. Translating it yields CASSIRQGGFSYNEQFF. The chain links TRBV19 to TRBJ2-1, with 7 positions matching TRBD1. V lost 2 bases and J lost 0; bases outside the gene matches: 7. The CDR3 has 17 residues. Germline V gene lookup returns CDR1 LNHDA and CDR2 SQIVND (reference sequence).

The chain recombines TRBV10-2 with TRBJ2-2, with D perhaps assigned TRBD1 or TRBD2 (7 bases each). Germline assignment: CDR1 WSHSY and CDR2 SAAADI. This CDR3 has 13 amino acids. Trimming pared 8 bases from V and 9 bases from J, leaving 16 bases between. This CDR3 reads CASRQGGRRELFF. The CDR3 DNA reads TGCGCCAGCCGACAGGGAGGGCGGCGGGAGCTGTTTTTT.

This chain uses TRBV4-1 with TRBJ2-7; 10 positions agree with TRBD2. V was clipped by 2 bases and J by 3 bases; unmatched bases: 13. The CDR3 sequence is 18 residues long. Germline V gene data show CDR1 as MGHRA and CDR2 as YSYEKL. In DNA, the CDR3 is TGCGCCAGCAGCCAAAGATTGGGGGCTAGCGGGAGTAACTACGAGCAGTACTTC. As protein: CASSQRLGASGSNYEQYF.

The V and J genes are TRBV3-1 (or the pseudogene TRBV3-2) and TRBJ2-7, with D hard to call. The CDR3 loop spans 14 amino acids. V was pared by 0 bases and J by 6 bases, with 12 bases between. Looked up from germline, CDR1 is LGHDT and CDR2 is YNNKEL (reference sequence). The CDR3 coding sequence is TGTGCCAGCAGCCAAGAGGGAAGGGTATCCGAGCAGTACTTC. It translates to CASSQEGRVSEQYF.

The chain has TRBV9 and TRBJ1-6, with D possibly TRBD1 on 5 matching bases. The CDR3 extends over 16 amino acids. The V end lost 2 bases, the J end lost 2 bases, and 11 bases lay between the germline ends. CDR1 is SGDLS, CDR2 YYNGEE, per germline. CDR3 protein: CASSVGGRAYNSPLHF. CDR3 sequence (DNA): TGTGCCAGCAGCGTGGGGGGTAGGGCCTATAATTCACCCCTCCACTTT. The whole variable domain, filled in from reference TRBV9 and TRBJ1-6, reads DSGVTQTPKHLITATGQRVTLRCSPRSGDLSVYWYQQSLDQGLQFLIQYYNGEERAKGNILERFSAQQFPDLHSELNLSSLELGDSALYFCASSVGGRAYNSPLHFGNGTRLTVT.

The chain couples TRBV29-1 to TRBJ1-5, with D maybe TRBD1 (5 bases). Germline V lookup: CDR1 SQVTM, CDR2 ANQGSEA. The CDR3 length is 14 residues. The V end was cut by 6 bases, the J end by 0 bases, with 12 bases between. The CDR3 DNA sequence: TGCAGCGTCGCTACAGGATATAGCAATCAGCCCCAGCATTTT. It specifies CSVATGYSNQPQHF.

In its sample, this clone was seen once. This sequence joins TRBV5-1 and TRBJ2-7; D is ambiguous. Between the trimmed V and J ends, which lost 0 bases and 0 bases, there was a span of 10 bases. CDR3 size: 15 residues. CDR1 is SGHRS, CDR2 YFSETQ, per germline. The CDR3 reads CASSLGLPSSYEQYF. Written as DNA, the CDR3 is TGCGCCAGCAGCTTGGGACTTCCGAGCTCCTACGAGCAGTACTTC.

Note on this clone: This sample includes further DNA sequences coding for the same CDR3. The gene calls are TRBV18 and TRBJ2-7, with D perhaps TRBD1 (6 bases). Per germline, CDR1 KGHSH and CDR2 LQKENI. Trimming shortened V by 3 bases and J by 4 bases, and 7 bases separated the two germline ends. The length of the CDR3 is 12 residues. CDR3 nucleotides: TGTGCCAGCTCACCGGACAGTTACGAGCAGTACTTC. It specifies CASSPDSYEQYF.

In this sample, this clone turned up a few times. This chain links TRBV11-2 with TRBJ1-2, with D perhaps TRBD1 (6 bases). The CDR3 contains 15 residues. Germline V gene lookup returns CDR1 SGHAT and CDR2 FQNNGV. Between the trimmed V and J ends, which lost 5 bases and 0 bases, there was a span of 13 bases. The CDR3 spells CASSGWTEANYGYTF. The CDR3 DNA is TGTGCCAGCAGCGGGTGGACAGAAGCTAACTATGGCTACACCTTC.

V and J are TRBV6-5 and TRBJ1-2; no clear D. The germline V gene has CDR1 MNHEY and CDR2 SVGAGI. V lost 2 bases and J lost 2, with 9 bases in between. The CDR3 length is 14 residues. CDR3 sequence: CASSYATRNYGYTF. The CDR3 DNA sequence: TGTGCCAGCAGTTACGCGACGCGGAACTATGGCTACACCTTC.

The J gene is TRBJ2-1, the V gene TRBV6-5; tentatively, D is TRBD1 (6 bases). This CDR3 contains 13 residues. With 9 bases removed from V and 0 bases from J, the gap between germline ends came to 9 bases. Germline V gene lookup returns CDR1 MNHEY and CDR2 SVGAGI. CDR3 residues: CASTGSSYNEQFF. For the CDR3, the DNA is TGTGCCAGTACAGGGAGCTCCTACAATGAGCAGTTCTTC.

This clone was counted a few times. The V and J genes are TRBV6-5 and TRBJ2-7, with D perhaps matching TRBD1 or TRBD2 (5 bases each). The germline gives CDR1 MNHEY, CDR2 SVGAGI. Trimming took off 6 bases at V and 1 base at J, with 13 bases between the two ends. CDR3 length equals 14 residues. CDR3 region: CASRLQEVSYEQYF. The CDR3 bases are TGTGCCAGCAGACTACAGGAGGTTTCCTACGAGCAGTACTTC.

The chain has TRBV4-1 and TRBJ2-5; 7 positions match TRBD2. This CDR3 region has 12 residues. J lost 4 bases, V lost 8 bases, and 4 bases had no gene match. Germline CDR1 MGHRA, CDR2 YSYEKL. The CDR3 DNA sequence: TGCGCCAGCCACGAGCGGGGAGAGACCCAGTACTTC. It specifies CASHERGETQYF.

The rearrangement uses TRBV9 and TRBJ2-5; D unresolved. CDR1 is SGDLS and CDR2 is YYNGEE in the germline V gene. The CDR3 length is 13 residues. Trimming left V 3 bases short and J 1 base short, with 7 bases between. CDR3 DNA: TGTGCCAGCAGCGCTGGGCCCCAAGAGACCCAGTACTTC. It yields the protein CASSAGPQETQYF.

The rearrangement joins TRBV19 to TRBJ2-1, with 7 bases aligning to TRBD1. CDR3 length equals 16 residues. With 5 bases clipped from V and 2 bases from J, the junction kept 9 bases outside the gene matches. Germline CDR1 LNHDA, CDR2 SQIVND (reference sequence). In DNA, the CDR3 is TGTGCCAGTAGTGTGGGGACAGCCAACCCCTACAATGAGCAGTTCTTC. Its protein is CASSVGTANPYNEQFF.

This sequence joins TRBV7-3 and TRBJ2-2; no reliable D call. CDR3 length: 13 residues. The V end was cut by 3 bases, the J end by 1 base, with 3 bases between. Germline values: CDR1 SGHTA, CDR2 FQGTGA. CDR3 coding DNA: TGTGCCAGCAGCTTTAGGAACACCGGGGAGCTGTTTTTT. Protein product: CASSFRNTGELFF.

V gene TRBV7-9 combines with J gene TRBJ1-3, with D maybe TRBD1 (6 bases). The V end lost 1 base, the J end lost 4 bases, and 14 bases lay between the germline ends. CDR1 and CDR2 (germline): SEHNR, FQNEAQ (reference sequence). The CDR3 runs to 16 residues. The CDR3 sequence: CASSLGRGTSGNTIYF. The CDR3 region has the DNA TGTGCCAGCAGCTTAGGAAGAGGGACATCCGGAAACACCATATATTTT. Full variable domain (rest looked up from reference TRBV7-9 and TRBJ1-3): DTGVSQNPRHKITKRGQNVTFRCDPISEHNRLYWYRQTLGQGPEFLTYFQNEAQLEKSRLLSDRFSAERPKGSFSTLEIQRTEQGDSAMYLCASSLGRGTSGNTIYFGEGSWLTVV.

This rearrangement joins TRBV10-3 to TRBJ1-5; D call uncertain. Germline loops: CDR1 ENHRY, CDR2 SYGVKD. V was trimmed by 6 bases and J by 6 bases, leaving 12 bases between them. The CDR3 is 13 amino acids. The DNA of the CDR3 is TGTGCCATCAGGGAGGGATATGGTCAGCCCCAGCATTTT. Translating gives CAIREGYGQPQHF.

The V gene is TRBV7-6, the J gene TRBJ1-1, with 8 bases matching TRBD1. This CDR3 has 17 residues. Germline V gene data show CDR1 as SGHVS and CDR2 as FNYEAQ. Unmatched junction bases numbered 8, after V lost 2 bases and J lost 0 bases. CDR3 region: CASSLQGATLMNTEAFF. The CDR3 DNA reads TGTGCCAGCAGCTTACAGGGGGCAACATTAATGAACACTGAAGCTTTCTTT.

The chain recombines TRBV5-1 with TRBJ2-3; no clear D. The CDR3 runs to 15 residues. V shed 2 bases and J shed 0 bases, with 10 bases lying between them. Germline V lookup: CDR1 SGHRS, CDR2 YFSETQ. The DNA for the CDR3 is TGCGCCAGCAGCTTCTCGACTTTTAGCACAGATACGCAGTATTTT. This encodes CASSFSTFSTDTQYF.

V gene TRBV4-2 combines with J gene TRBJ2-5, with 12 bases fitting TRBD2. This CDR3 has 15 residues. Germline assignment: CDR1 LGHNA and CDR2 YNFKEQ. V shed 2 bases and J 9 bases; nucleotides not matched to a gene: 7. CDR3 coding DNA: TGTGCCAGCAGCCAATCGACTAGCGGGAGTTCCGCCCAGTACTTC. This gives the protein CASSQSTSGSSAQYF.

The chain carries TRBV12-5 and TRBJ2-3; maybe TRBD2 (5 bases). The V gene's germline CDR1 is LGHNT and CDR2 FRNRAP. This CDR3 has 16 amino acids. V was cut by 1 base and J by 0 bases, with 11 bases left in between. The CDR3 loop reads CASGLGKLVSTDTQYF. DNA of the CDR3: TGTGCTAGTGGTTTGGGTAAACTAGTGAGCACAGATACGCAGTATTTT.